The entry below gives a single T cell receptor beta chain sequence along with its context. The authors split each subset's genomic DNA evenly across several immunoSEQ plates. The input for sorted-subset replicate PCRs was 200 ng DNA, approximately 30,000 T cell genomes. Using immunoSEQ multiplex PCR, the repertoire was profiled, and TCRdb retains in-frame clones only, with some absent. The profile shows about 2,100,000 clones, under 95% of them singletons. This sample was taken from a study of shared clonotypes between healthy human individuals. CD45RO-negative CD8 cells positively selected for CCR7 made up the naive population, which excluded terminally differentiated effector memory CD45RA+ cells. Healthy HIV-negative adults with no recent acute infections or vaccinations were recruited as donors. Trimming took off 6 bases at V and 4 bases at J, with 19 bases between the two ends. The CDR3 runs to 15 residues. Germline V gene sequence: CDR1 MNHNY, CDR2 SVGAGI (reference sequence).

Sequenced material: naive CD8+ T cells from PBMCs. This rearrangement joins TRBV6-6 to TRBJ2-7, with D maybe TRBD2 (6 bases). This TCR came from a young man in good health. Some clones in this sample may be carry-over from other donors' samples. CDR3 loop: CASREGTARGYEQYF. As DNA, the CDR3 is TGTGCCAGCAGGGAGGGGACCGCCCGGGGGTACGAGCAGTACTTC.